This T cell receptor beta chain was documented in a study of T cells in Graves' hyperthyroidism and ophthalmopathy. The source material, RNA transcripts, was used to amplify TCR beta CDR3 regions. A first-round RT-PCR of the TCR CDR3 used the HTBI primer set. TCRdb re-analysed the multiplex PCR reads in MiXCR, keeping a single row per CDR3 protein. The sample yields hundreds of thousands of distinct CDR3 sequences, around 20% seen once. To note about this clonotype: Its antigen is still unknown.

V lost 7 bases to trimming and J lost 0 bases, with 16 bases between them. Germline CDR1 and CDR2: MDHEN and SYDVKM. The CDR3 has 15 residues. Study-level points and caveats: From stable hyperthyroidism, ophthalmopathy was set apart by a 13 V-J model.

Source material: blood. The source is a man aged 25 to 45 with Graves' ophthalmopathy. This sequence joins TRBV28 and TRBJ2-7; tentative D call: TRBD2 (6 bases). The CDR3 sequence: CASTTSLADSYEQYF. The CDR3 DNA reads TGTGCCAGCACCACCTCACTAGCAGACTCCTACGAGCAGTACTTC.